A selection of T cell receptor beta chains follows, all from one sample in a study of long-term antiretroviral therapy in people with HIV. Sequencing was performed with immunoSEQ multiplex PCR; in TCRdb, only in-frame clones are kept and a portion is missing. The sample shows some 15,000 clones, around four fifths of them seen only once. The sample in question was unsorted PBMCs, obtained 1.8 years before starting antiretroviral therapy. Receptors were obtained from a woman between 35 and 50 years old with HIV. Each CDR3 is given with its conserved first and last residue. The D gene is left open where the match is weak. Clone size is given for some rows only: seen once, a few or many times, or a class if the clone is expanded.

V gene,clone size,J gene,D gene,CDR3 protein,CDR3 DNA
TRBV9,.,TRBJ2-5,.,CASSPQGLVETQYF,TGTGCCAGCAGCCCACAGGGATTGGTAGAGACCCAGTACTTC
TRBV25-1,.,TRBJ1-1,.,CASSGQTLNTEAFF,TGTGCCAGCAGTGGACAGACCTTGAACACTGAAGCTTTCTTT
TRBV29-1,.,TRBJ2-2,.,CSGGRAGYTGELFF,TGCAGCGGGGGTAGGGCGGGGTACACCGGGGAGCTGTTTTTT
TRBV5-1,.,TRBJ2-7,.,CASSLNRRYLSYEQYF,TGCGCCAGCAGCTTAAACAGGAGATACCTTTCCTACGAGCAGTACTTC
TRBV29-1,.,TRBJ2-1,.,CSTRRGGDEQFF,TGCAGCACCCGGAGGGGGGGCGATGAGCAGTTCTTC
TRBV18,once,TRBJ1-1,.,CASSPGAGTEAFF,TGTGCCAGCTCGCCGGGGGCGGGCACTGAAGCTTTCTTT
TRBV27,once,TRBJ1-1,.,CASSLIGTREAFF,TGTGCCAGCAGTTTAATAGGGACAAGAGAAGCTTTCTTT
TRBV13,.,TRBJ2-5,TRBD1,CASSLKGAEETQYF,TGTGCCAGCAGCCTGAAGGGGGCTGAGGAGACCCAGTACTTC
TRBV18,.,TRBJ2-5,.,CASSKDRQETQYF,TGTGCCAGCTCAAAAGACAGACAAGAGACCCAGTACTTC
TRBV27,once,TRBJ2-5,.,CASSSRGGETQYF,TGTGCCAGCAGTTCCAGGGGGGGAGAGACCCAGTACTTC
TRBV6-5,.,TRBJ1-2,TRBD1,CASSPSQGKGYGYTF,TGTGCCAGCAGTCCGTCACAGGGGAAAGGCTATGGCTACACCTTC
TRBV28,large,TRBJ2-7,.,CASSLWSSEQYF,TGTGCCAGCAGTTTATGGTCCTCCGAGCAGTACTTC
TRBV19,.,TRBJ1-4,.,CASSWQGREKLFF,TGTGCCAGTTCGTGGCAGGGAAGAGAAAAACTGTTTTTT
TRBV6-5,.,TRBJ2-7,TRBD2,CASSRGLASSYEQYF,TGTGCCAGCAGTCGAGGACTAGCGAGTTCCTACGAGCAGTACTTC
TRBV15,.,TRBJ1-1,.,CATSRDYDSTEAFF,TGTGCCACCAGCAGAGACTATGATTCGACTGAAGCTTTCTTT
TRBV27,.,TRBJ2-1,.,CASSTLTPSGYNEQFF,TGTGCCAGCAGTACTCTGACTCCCTCAGGCTACAATGAGCAGTTCTTC
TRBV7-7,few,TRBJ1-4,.,CASSLRSGNGQKLFF,TGTGCTAGCAGCTTAAGGAGCGGTAACGGGCAAAAACTGTTTTTT
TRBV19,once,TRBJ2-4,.,CASRGIQYF,TGTGCCAGTAGAGGCATTCAGTACTTC
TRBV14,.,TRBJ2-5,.,CASSQVPRVSQYF,TGTGCCAGCAGCCAAGTCCCGAGGGTGTCCCAGTACTTC
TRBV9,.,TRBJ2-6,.,CASSVTSSGANVLTF,TGTGCCAGCAGCGTAACGAGCTCTGGGGCCAACGTCCTGACTTTC
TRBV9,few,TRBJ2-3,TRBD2,CASSVASGSDGDTQYF,TGTGCCAGCAGCGTAGCTAGCGGGAGTGATGGGGATACGCAGTATTTT
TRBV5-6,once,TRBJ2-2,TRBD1,CASNRGATGELFF,TGTGCCAGTAACAGGGGAGCCACCGGGGAGCTGTTTTTT
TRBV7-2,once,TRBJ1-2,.,CASSLKVRGPFINGYTF,TGTGCCAGCAGCTTAAAGGTCAGGGGTCCGTTTATTAATGGCTACACCTTC
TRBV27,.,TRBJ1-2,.,CASSREGYGYTF,TGTGCCAGCAGTCGGGAGGGCTATGGCTACACCTTC
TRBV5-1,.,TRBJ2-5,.,CASSSIGSQETQYF,TGCGCCAGCAGCTCAATCGGGAGCCAAGAGACCCAGTACTTC
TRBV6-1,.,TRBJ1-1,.,CASSLWGDTEAFF,TGTGCCAGCAGTCTATGGGGGGACACTGAAGCTTTCTTT
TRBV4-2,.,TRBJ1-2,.,CASSQGQGLSYGYTF,TGTGCCAGCAGCCAAGGTCAGGGGTTGAGCTATGGCTACACCTTC
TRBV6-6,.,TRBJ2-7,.,CASSPKTGSAYEQYF,TGTGCCAGCAGCCCTAAGACCGGTAGCGCCTACGAGCAGTACTTC
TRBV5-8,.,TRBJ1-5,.,CASSLGGVQPQHF,TGTGCCAGCAGCTTGGGAGGGGTTCAGCCCCAGCATTTT
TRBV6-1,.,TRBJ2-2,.,CASSEIWATGELFF,TGTGCCAGCAGTGAAATCTGGGCCACCGGGGAGCTGTTTTTT
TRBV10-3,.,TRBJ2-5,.,CAISARADQETQYF,TGTGCCATCAGTGCCCGAGCGGACCAAGAGACCCAGTACTTC
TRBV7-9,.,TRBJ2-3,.,CASSLGETGAWDTQYF,TGTGCCAGCAGCTTAGGGGAGACGGGAGCATGGGATACGCAGTATTTT
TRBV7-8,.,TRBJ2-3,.,CASSLPGARVEDTQYF,TGTGCCAGCAGCTTGCCGGGGGCCAGAGTAGAGGATACGCAGTATTTT
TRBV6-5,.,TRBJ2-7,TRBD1,CASSPRTGTYEQYF,TGTGCCAGCAGTCCCCGGACAGGGACCTACGAGCAGTACTTC
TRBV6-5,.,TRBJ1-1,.,CASSYVAGNTEAFF,TGTGCCAGCAGTTACGTGGCAGGGAACACTGAAGCTTTCTTT
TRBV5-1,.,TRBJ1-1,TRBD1,CASSLEQGMNTEAFF,TGCGCCAGCAGCTTGGAACAGGGGATGAACACTGAAGCTTTCTTT
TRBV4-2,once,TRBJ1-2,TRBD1,CASSQETTGGDGYTF,TGTGCCAGCAGCCAAGAAACGACAGGGGGGGACGGCTACACCTTC
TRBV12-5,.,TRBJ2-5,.,CASAQTGWTQYF,TGTGCTAGTGCCCAAACAGGTTGGACCCAGTACTTC
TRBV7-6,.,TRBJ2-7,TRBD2,CASSLDVFGTSGSYEQYF,TGTGCCAGCAGCTTGGATGTGTTCGGGACTAGCGGCTCCTACGAGCAGTACTTC
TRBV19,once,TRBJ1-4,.,CASMGGITEKLFF,TGTGCCAGTATGGGAGGCATAACGGAAAAACTGTTTTTT
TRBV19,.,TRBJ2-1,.,CASTRGNEQFF,TGTGCCAGTACCCGGGGAAATGAGCAGTTCTTC
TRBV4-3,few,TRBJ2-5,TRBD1,CASSQVDRPQETQYF,TGCGCCAGCAGCCAAGTGGACAGGCCCCAAGAGACCCAGTACTTC
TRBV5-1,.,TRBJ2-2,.,CASSLGRETGELFF,TGCGCCAGCAGCTTGGGACGGGAGACCGGGGAGCTGTTTTTT
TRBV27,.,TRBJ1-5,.,CASRLSAGSNQPQHF,TGTGCCAGCAGACTCTCCGCAGGGAGCAATCAGCCCCAGCATTTT
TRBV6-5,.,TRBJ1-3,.,CASSYRESGNTIYF,TGTGCCAGCAGTTACCGGGAATCTGGAAACACCATATATTTT
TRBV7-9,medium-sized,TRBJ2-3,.,CASSLVQGLTDTQYF,TGTGCCAGCAGCTTAGTCCAGGGCCTCACAGATACGCAGTATTTT
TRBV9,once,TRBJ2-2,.,CASSVTGAGGELFF,TGTGCCAGCAGCGTAACGGGGGCTGGGGGGGAGCTGTTTTTT
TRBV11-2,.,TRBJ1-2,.,CASSLVLGNYGYTF,TGTGCCAGCAGCTTAGTGCTGGGAAACTATGGCTACACCTTC
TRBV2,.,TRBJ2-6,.,CAGGGQRSGANVLTF,TGTGCCGGTGGGGGGCAACGCTCTGGGGCCAACGTCCTGACTTTC
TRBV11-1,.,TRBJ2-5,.,CASSLSRGQETQYF,TGTGCCAGCAGCTTGTCTAGGGGGCAAGAGACCCAGTACTTC
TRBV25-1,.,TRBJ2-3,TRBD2,CASSESWGTSGNTDTQYF,TGTGCCAGCAGTGAATCATGGGGGACTAGCGGGAACACAGATACGCAGTATTTT
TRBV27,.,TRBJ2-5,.,CASSPSDPQETQYF,TGTGCCAGCAGTCCTTCGGACCCACAAGAGACCCAGTACTTC
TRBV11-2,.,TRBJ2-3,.,CASSPRDTQYF,TGTGCCAGCAGCCCCAGGGATACGCAGTATTTT
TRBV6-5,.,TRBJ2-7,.,CASSPRATYSYEQYF,TGTGCCAGCAGCCCCCGGGCCACCTACTCCTACGAGCAGTACTTC